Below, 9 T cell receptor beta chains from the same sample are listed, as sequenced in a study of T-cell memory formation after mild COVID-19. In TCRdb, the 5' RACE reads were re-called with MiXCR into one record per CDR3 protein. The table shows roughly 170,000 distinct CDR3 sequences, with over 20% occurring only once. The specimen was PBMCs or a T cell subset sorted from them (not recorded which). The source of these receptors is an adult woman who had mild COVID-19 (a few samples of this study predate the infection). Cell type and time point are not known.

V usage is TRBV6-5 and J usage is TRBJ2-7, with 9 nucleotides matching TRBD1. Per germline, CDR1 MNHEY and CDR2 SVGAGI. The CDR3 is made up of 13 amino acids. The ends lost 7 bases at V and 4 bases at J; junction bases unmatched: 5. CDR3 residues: CASNPTGGYEQYF. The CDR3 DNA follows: TGTGCCAGCAACCCGACAGGGGGTTACGAGCAGTACTTC.

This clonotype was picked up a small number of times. The CDR3 protein is CATSDFPTEPQTYEQYF. CDR3 DNA sequence: TGTGCCACCAGTGATTTCCCGACAGAACCCCAAACCTACGAGCAGTACTTC. The chain has TRBV24-1 and TRBJ2-7; possibly TRBD1 for D (5 bases). CDR3 size: 17 residues. Per germline, CDR1 KGHDR and CDR2 SFDVKD. V was cut by 1 base and J by 2 bases, with 17 bases left in between.

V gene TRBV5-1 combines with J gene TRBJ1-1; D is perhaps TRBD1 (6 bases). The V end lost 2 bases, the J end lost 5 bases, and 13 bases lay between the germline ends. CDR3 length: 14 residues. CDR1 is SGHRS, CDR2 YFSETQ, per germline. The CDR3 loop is CASSLDTGLTEAFF. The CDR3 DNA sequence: TGCGCCAGCAGCTTAGATACAGGGCTTACTGAAGCTTTCTTT.

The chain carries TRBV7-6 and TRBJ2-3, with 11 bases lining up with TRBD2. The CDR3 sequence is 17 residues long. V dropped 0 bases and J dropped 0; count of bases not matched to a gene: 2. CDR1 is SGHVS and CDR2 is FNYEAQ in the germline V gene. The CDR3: CASSLATSGVSTDTQYF. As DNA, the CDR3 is TGTGCCAGCAGCTTAGCGACTAGCGGGGTTAGCACAGATACGCAGTATTTT.

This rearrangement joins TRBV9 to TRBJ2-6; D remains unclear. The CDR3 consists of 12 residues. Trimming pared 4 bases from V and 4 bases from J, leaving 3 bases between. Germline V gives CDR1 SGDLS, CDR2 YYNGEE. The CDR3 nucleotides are TGTGCCAGCAGCCAGGGGGCCAACGTCCTGACTTTC. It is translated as CASSQGANVLTF.

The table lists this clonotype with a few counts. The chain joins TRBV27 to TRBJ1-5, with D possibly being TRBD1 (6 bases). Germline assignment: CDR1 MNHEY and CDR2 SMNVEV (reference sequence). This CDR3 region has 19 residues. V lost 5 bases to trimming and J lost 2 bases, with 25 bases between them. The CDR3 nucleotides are TGTGCCAGCAGTCCCGGTAGGTTCCGTGGGGGGCTTGGCAATCAGCCCCAGCATTTT. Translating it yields CASSPGRFRGGLGNQPQHF.

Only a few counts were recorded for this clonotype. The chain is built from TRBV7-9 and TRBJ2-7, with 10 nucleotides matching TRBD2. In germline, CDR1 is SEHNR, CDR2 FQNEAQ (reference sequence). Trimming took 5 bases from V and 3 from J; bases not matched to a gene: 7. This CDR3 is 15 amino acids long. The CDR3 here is CASSQPLAGGYEQYF. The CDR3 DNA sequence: TGTGCCAGCAGCCAGCCATTAGCGGGAGGCTACGAGCAGTACTTC.

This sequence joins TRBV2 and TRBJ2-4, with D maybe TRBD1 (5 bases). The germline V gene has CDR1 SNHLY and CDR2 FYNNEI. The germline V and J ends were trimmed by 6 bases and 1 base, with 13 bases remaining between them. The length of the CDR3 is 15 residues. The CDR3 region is CASRSPYRAKNIQYF. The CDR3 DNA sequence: TGTGCCAGCAGGAGCCCCTACAGGGCCAAAAACATTCAGTACTTC.

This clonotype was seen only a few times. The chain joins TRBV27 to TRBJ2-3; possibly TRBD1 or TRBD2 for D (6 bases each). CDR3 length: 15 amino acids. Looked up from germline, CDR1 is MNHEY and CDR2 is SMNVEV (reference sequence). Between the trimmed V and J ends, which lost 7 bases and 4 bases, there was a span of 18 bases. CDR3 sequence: CASTLGGSESDTQYF. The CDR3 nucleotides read TGTGCCAGCACTCTAGGGGGGTCCGAGTCAGATACGCAGTATTTT.